Listed here is a single TCR beta chain. Its antigen is undetermined. CDR3 length equals 15 residues. CDR1 LNHDA and CDR2 SQIVND come from the germline V gene (reference sequence). Trimming left V 4 bases short and J 5 bases short, with 15 bases between. The sample belongs to a study of T cells in Graves' hyperthyroidism and ophthalmopathy. At the level of the study: Peripheral blood was secured at the point of initial diagnosis, before any treatment. General observations from the study: In blood, most of the thyroid clonotypes expanded above 0.001 were also present.

Inclusion characteristics of ophthalmopathy patients comprised a Clinical Activity Score of at least 3, a NOSPECS grade of at least 4, and duration under 3 months. TCR beta CDR3 sequences were amplified from RNA transcripts. The HTBI primer set served for first-round RT-PCR of the TCR CDR3. TCRdb re-called the multiplex PCR reads through MiXCR, storing one row per CDR3 protein. The table includes 410,000 or so distinct CDR3 sequences, about 14% detected once. This chain connects TRBV19 to TRBJ2-1, with a weak D call TRBD2 (5 bases). The specimen was blood. This receptor was identified in a man aged 18 to 30 with Graves' ophthalmopathy. Here the CDR3 reads CASSNIPWRNNEQFF. CDR3 nucleotide sequence: TGTGCCAGTAGTAACATTCCTTGGAGGAACAATGAGCAGTTCTTC.